The 19 T cell receptor beta chains in this list originate from one sample, sequenced in a study of T cells in Graves' hyperthyroidism and ophthalmopathy. RNA transcripts provided the source from which TCR beta CDR3 regions were amplified. The HTBI primer set served for first-round RT-PCR of the TCR CDR3. TCRdb re-called the multiplex PCR reads through MiXCR, storing one row per CDR3 protein. In the table there are hundreds of thousands of distinct CDR3 sequences, 45% of which are singletons. The specimen was peripheral blood or thyroid tissue (not recorded which). The source is an adult man with Graves' disease, either hyperthyroidism or ophthalmopathy (not recorded which).

This clonotype was counted once. The chain carries TRBV9 and TRBJ1-6, with D maybe TRBD1 (5 bases). The CDR3 spans 14 residues. Trimming pared 4 bases from V and 7 bases from J, leaving 12 bases between. The germline gives CDR1 SGDLS, CDR2 YYNGEE. DNA of the CDR3: TGTGCCAGCAGCCTTGGGGGGGAGAATTCACCCCTCCACTTT. Amino acid sequence: CASSLGGENSPLHF.

Ten or more counts support this clonotype. This CDR3 reads CASSADRDQETQYF. Written as DNA, the CDR3 is TGTGCCAGCAGCGCGGACAGGGACCAAGAGACCCAGTACTTC. This sequence joins TRBV7-9 and TRBJ2-5; 8 bases fit TRBD1. This CDR3 region has 14 residues. V lost 5 bases and J lost 0; bases outside the gene matches: 2. The germline gives CDR1 SEHNR, CDR2 FQNEAQ (reference sequence).

The chain recombines TRBV2 with TRBJ1-5; the D is unclear. CDR3 length: 12 amino acids. CDR1 and CDR2 from the germline V gene are SNHLY and FYNNEI. V lost 6 bases to trimming and J lost 5 bases, with 8 bases between them. The CDR3 spells CASSPRDQPQHF. The CDR3 nucleotides read TGTGCCAGCAGCCCCAGAGATCAGCCCCAGCATTTT.

The chain uses TRBV11-1 and TRBJ2-7; 11 nucleotides match TRBD2. Germline values: CDR1 SGHAT, CDR2 FQDESV (reference sequence). Trimming cost V 5 bases and J 2 bases; bases outside gene matches: 8. The CDR3 consists of 16 residues. DNA for the CDR3: TGTGCCAGCAGCGGTATACTAGCGGGAGAAACCTACGAGCAGTACTTC. Its protein is CASSGILAGETYEQYF.

This chain joins TRBV11-1 and TRBJ1-1; D perhaps matches TRBD1 (5 bases). Trimming removed 6 bases from V and 3 bases from J, with 20 bases in between. This CDR3 comprises 16 residues. CDR1 is SGHAT, CDR2 FQDESV, per germline (reference sequence). As DNA, the CDR3 is TGTGCCAGCAGTTTAACGGGCCGGGGCAGAGACACTGAAGCTTTCTTT. Translation gives CASSLTGRGRDTEAFF.

The V call is TRBV6-1, the J call TRBJ2-5, with 8 bases matching TRBD2. In germline, CDR1 is MNHNS, CDR2 SASEGT. J lost 1 base, V lost 7 bases, and 17 bases had no gene match. This CDR3 spans 18 amino acids. This CDR3 reads CASTRPTVIAGTQETQYF. The CDR3 DNA sequence: TGTGCCAGCACGCGCCCTACGGTTATAGCGGGGACCCAAGAGACCCAGTACTTC.

V usage is TRBV12-3 or TRBV12-4 and J usage is TRBJ1-1; unclear D gene. CDR3 length equals 12 residues. Trimming stripped 7 bases from V and 0 bases from J, with 6 bases between. CDR3 nucleotides: TGTGCCAGCACCCCGTTGAACACTGAAGCTTTCTTT. Encoded protein: CASTPLNTEAFF.

This clonotype was found many times. V gene TRBV10-3 combines with J gene TRBJ2-5; tentative D call: TRBD1 (6 bases). Trimming removed 6 bases at V and 0 bases at J, with 8 bases between. The CDR3 is 13 residues long. Looked up from germline, CDR1 is ENHRY and CDR2 is SYGVKD. The CDR3 region is CAISWTDQETQYF. As DNA, the CDR3 is TGTGCCATCAGCTGGACAGACCAAGAGACCCAGTACTTC.

This chain joins TRBV7-3 and TRBJ2-7; tentative D call: TRBD2 (5 bases). Trimming removed 5 bases at V and 3 bases at J, with 14 bases between. Germline V gives CDR1 SGHTA, CDR2 FQGTGA. The CDR3 sequence is 14 residues long. CDR3 loop: CASSQVKGDYEQYF. CDR3 coding DNA: TGTGCCAGCAGCCAAGTCAAGGGAGACTACGAGCAGTACTTC.

This clonotype was recorded only once. The J gene is TRBJ1-2, the V gene TRBV20-1; TRBD1 matches 9 bases. Germline lookup yields CDR1 DFQATT and CDR2 SNEGSKA (reference sequence). CDR3 length: 16 residues. J lost 2 bases, V lost 3 bases, and 10 bases had no gene match. CDR3 sequence reads: CSASAERTGVNYGYTF. DNA of the CDR3: TGCAGTGCTAGCGCCGAAAGGACAGGGGTGAACTATGGCTACACCTTC.

This clonotype was recorded a few times. The rearrangement links TRBV6-5 to TRBJ1-1; tentative D call: TRBD1 (6 bases). Deletions cut 5 bases from V and 11 bases from J, with 15 bases between. The CDR3 is 12 amino acids. Germline CDR1 reads MNHEY; CDR2 reads SVGAGI. The CDR3 is CASSAGHRQAFF. The CDR3 DNA follows: TGTGCCAGCAGTGCGGGACACCGCCAGGCTTTCTTT.

The genes are TRBV15 and TRBJ1-4; unclear D gene. Germline-derived CDR1 and CDR2 are LNHNV and YYDKDF (reference sequence). The CDR3 length is 14 residues. Deletions cut 1 base from V and 6 bases from J, with 9 bases between. The CDR3 loop is CATSRGREDEKLFF. The CDR3 bases are TGTGCCACCAGCAGAGGCCGGGAGGATGAAAAACTGTTTTTT.

This chain connects TRBV11-2 to TRBJ1-1, with D perhaps TRBD1 (6 bases). This CDR3 contains 14 residues. The germline CDR1 and CDR2 sequences are SGHAT and FQNNGV. The ends were cut back, 0 bases at V and 11 bases at J, with 16 bases in the middle. CDR3 residues: CASSLEGTYAGAFF. The CDR3, as DNA: TGTGCCAGCAGCTTAGAGGGGACATACGCTGGGGCTTTCTTT.

This clonotype was counted many times. CDR3 nucleotide sequence: TGTGCCAGCAGTGGGACAGTCCAAGAGACCCAGTACTTC. This encodes CASSGTVQETQYF. V gene TRBV2 combines with J gene TRBJ2-5; tentative D call: TRBD1 (6 bases). Looked up from germline, CDR1 is SNHLY and CDR2 is FYNNEI. The CDR3 sequence is 13 residues long. Between the trimmed V and J ends, which lost 4 bases and 1 base, there was a span of 7 bases.

This clonotype was observed a few times. The V gene is TRBV20-1, the J gene TRBJ1-1, with D unclear. The CDR3 extends over 13 amino acids. Deletions cut 1 base from V and 5 bases from J, with 11 bases between. Germline CDR1 reads DFQATT; CDR2 reads SNEGSKA (reference sequence). This chain's CDR3 is CSARVNSGTEAFF. The CDR3, as DNA: TGCAGTGCTAGAGTCAACAGTGGGACTGAAGCTTTCTTT.

V gene TRBV7-9 combines with J gene TRBJ1-2, with a tentative D call TRBD1 (5 bases). Germline assignment: CDR1 SEHNR and CDR2 FQNEAQ (reference sequence). Trimming pared 11 bases from V and 7 bases from J, leaving 14 bases between. The CDR3 runs to 11 residues. The CDR3 here is CAVGADFGYTF. The CDR3 DNA reads as TGTGCCGTAGGGGCAGACTTTGGCTACACCTTC.

The chain uses TRBV12-3 or TRBV12-4 and TRBJ1-4; D unclear. The CDR3 is 13 amino acids. Between the trimmed V and J ends, which lost 2 bases and 7 bases, there was a span of 8 bases. The CDR3 sequence is CASSLRRGEKLFF. CDR3 nucleotides: TGTGCCAGCAGTTTACGACGGGGTGAAAAACTGTTTTTT.

Comments on this clonotype: Sequence at one end of the junction differs from germline and may be a read error. The V gene is TRBV5-1, the J gene TRBJ1-4, with a tentative D call TRBD1 (5 bases). Germline lookup yields CDR1 SGHRS and CDR2 YFSETQ. The CDR3 is made up of 14 amino acids. The CDR3 DNA is TGTGCCAGCAGCGCCCAGGGAATTCATGAAAAACTGTTTTTT. Amino acids: CASSAQGIHEKLFF.

In this sample, this clonotype turned up many times. The CDR3 nucleotides are TGTGCCAGTAGTGCGAGCTACACCGGGGAGCTGTTTTTT. Residues: CASSASYTGELFF. The V and J genes are TRBV19 and TRBJ2-2, with D hard to call. V was trimmed by 5 bases and J by 3 bases, leaving 7 bases between them. CDR1 and CDR2 from the germline V gene are LNHDA and SQIVND (reference sequence). This CDR3 spans 13 amino acids.